This passage covers 25 T cell receptor beta chains from one sample sequenced in a study of blood T cell repertoires in COVID-19. Profiled with immunoSEQ multiplex PCR; TCRdb holds only in-frame clones, not every one. Of 250,000 to 300,000 clones in the sample, about four fifths were seen once. Sequencing used peripheral blood. The receptors originated from a woman aged 55 to 70 with active or convalescent COVID-19.

This chain joins TRBV11-2 and TRBJ2-2; D is possibly TRBD2 (6 bases). Per the germline V gene, CDR1 is SGHAT and CDR2 is FQNNGV. Trimming stripped 0 bases from V and 3 bases from J, with 8 bases between. The CDR3 loop spans 15 amino acids. The CDR3, as DNA: TGTGCCAGCAGCTTAGATTGGGGGGACACCGGGGAGCTGTTTTTT. Translating gives CASSLDWGDTGELFF.

This clone has a handful of counts. The rearrangement joins TRBV6-6 to TRBJ1-1; D remains ambiguous. This CDR3 has 15 amino acids. Trimming pared 0 bases from V and 4 bases from J, leaving 12 bases between. Germline assignment: CDR1 MNHNY and CDR2 SVGAGI (reference sequence). CDR3 nucleotides: TGTGCCAGCAGTTACTCTAGCGGCAGAGGCACTGAAGCTTTCTTT. It translates to CASSYSSGRGTEAFF.

This rearrangement joins TRBV9 to TRBJ1-2; D is possibly TRBD1 (5 bases). V lost 4 bases and J lost 0, with 16 bases in between. Germline V gene lookup returns CDR1 SGDLS and CDR2 YYNGEE. The CDR3 sequence is 16 residues long. CDR3 loop: CASSPQGGYANYGYTF. The CDR3, as DNA: TGTGCCAGCAGCCCCCAGGGTGGGTACGCTAACTATGGCTACACCTTC.

This clone was seen just once. The V gene is TRBV18, the J gene TRBJ2-7; maybe TRBD1 (5 bases). Germline V gene lookup returns CDR1 KGHSH and CDR2 LQKENI. The CDR3 sequence is 14 residues long. Trimming stripped 6 bases from V and 5 bases from J, with 17 bases between. The CDR3: CASSPIPQGHEQYF. In DNA form, the CDR3 reads TGTGCCAGCTCCCCGATCCCCCAGGGCCACGAGCAGTACTTC.

The genes are TRBV6-4 and TRBJ2-7; D might be TRBD1 (6 bases). CDR1 is MRHNA and CDR2 is SNTAGT in the germline V gene. CDR3 length equals 15 residues. V was trimmed by 4 bases and J by 3 bases, leaving 16 bases between them. In nucleotides, the CDR3 is TGTGCCAGCAGTGCCCAGGGGATAGTGGGCTACGAGCAGTACTTC. It yields the protein CASSAQGIVGYEQYF.

The J gene is TRBJ2-7, the V gene TRBV4-3; a weak D match, TRBD2 (7 bases). The CDR3 has 15 residues. Trimming left V 0 bases short and J 3 bases short, with 12 bases between. Per germline, CDR1 LGHNA and CDR2 YSLEER. The CDR3 DNA sequence: TGCGCCAGCAGCCAAGATGGGGGAGGGGGCTACGAGCAGTACTTC. It specifies CASSQDGGGGYEQYF.

This chain uses TRBV5-4 with TRBJ1-1; the D is unclear. This CDR3 is 14 amino acids long. Trimming left V 5 bases short and J 7 bases short, with 18 bases between. Germline V CDR1 and CDR2: SGHNT, YYREEE (reference sequence). As DNA, the CDR3 is TGTGCCAGCAGTACGGGTAGTAACCCTTTTGAAGCTTTCTTT. Translation gives CASSTGSNPFEAFF.

There are many counts of this clone. This sequence joins TRBV6-5 and TRBJ2-7; D remains ambiguous. Germline CDR1 reads MNHEY; CDR2 reads SVGAGI. The CDR3 totals 13 residues. V lost 0 bases, J lost 2 bases, and 5 bases lay in between. The CDR3 region has the DNA TGTGCCAGCAGTTACTCGAGCACCTACGAGCAGTACTTC. It codes for CASSYSSTYEQYF.

This chain connects TRBV7-3 to TRBJ2-1; a weak D match, TRBD1 (6 bases). Germline V gene data show CDR1 as SGHTA and CDR2 as FQGTGA. This CDR3 comprises 12 residues. The V end was cut by 4 bases, the J end by 10 bases, with 11 bases between. CDR3 DNA sequence: TGTGCCAGCAGCTCCGGGACATTAGAGCAGTTCTTC. It encodes CASSSGTLEQFF.

The rearrangement uses TRBV2 and TRBJ1-6; no definite D call. V lost 8 bases and J lost 5, with 16 bases in between. The CDR3 has 15 amino acids. Germline-derived CDR1 and CDR2 are SNHLY and FYNNEI. The CDR3 DNA is TGTGCCAGCGATCGGGTATCCCAAGATAATTCACCCCTCCACTTT. It codes for CASDRVSQDNSPLHF.

The chain carries TRBV11-2 and TRBJ1-2, with D perhaps TRBD1 (5 bases). Germline assignment: CDR1 SGHAT and CDR2 FQNNGV. The CDR3 consists of 17 residues. Trimming stripped 4 bases from V and 8 bases from J, with 26 bases between. The DNA of the CDR3 is TGTGCCAGCAGCTCAATTAGGCGGGGGGTTGGGAGGGGAGGCTACACCTTC. Translated, it gives CASSSIRRGVGRGGYTF.

This chain connects TRBV2 to TRBJ2-7; weak D call: TRBD1 (5 bases). Trimming took off 5 bases at V and 2 bases at J, with 19 bases between the two ends. Germline V CDR1 and CDR2: SNHLY, FYNNEI. The CDR3 is 16 amino acids. The CDR3 DNA follows: TGTGCCAGCAGTCAATTTCAGGGAAGGGGCCCCTACGAGCAGTACTTC. It translates to CASSQFQGRGPYEQYF. Combining the CDR3 with reference TRBV2 and TRBJ2-7 gives the whole variable domain EPEVTQTPSHQVTQMGQEVILRCVPISNHLYFYWYRQILGQKVEFLVSFYNNEISEKSEIFDDQFSVERPDGSNFTLKIRSTKLEDSAMYFCASSQFQGRGPYEQYFGPGTRLTVT.

This clone was counted only a few times. This sequence joins TRBV5-6 and TRBJ1-1; D is ambiguous. The CDR3 contains 15 residues. V was clipped by 5 bases and J by 3 bases, with 17 bases between them. Germline CDR1 is SGHDT and CDR2 is YYEEEE. CDR3 in DNA: TGTGCCAGCAGAGTGGACGGGCGGACTTACACTGAAGCTTTCTTT. Its translation: CASRVDGRTYTEAFF. The full variable domain, rest sourced from reference TRBV5-6 and TRBJ1-1, is DAGVTQSPTHLIKTRGQQVTLRCSPKSGHDTVSWYQQALGQGPQFIFQYYEEEERQRGNFPDRFSGHQFPNYSSELNVNALLLGDSALYLCASRVDGRTYTEAFFGQGTRLTVV.

The rearrangement uses TRBV12-5 and TRBJ1-3; 8 bases map to TRBD1. After removal of 4 bases from V and 2 bases from J, the junction contained 10 bases not matched to a gene. Germline assignment: CDR1 LGHNT and CDR2 FRNRAP. The CDR3 sequence is 17 residues long. In nucleotides, the CDR3 is TGTGCTAGTGGTTCCCGGGCCGGGACAGGCGCTGGAAACACCATATATTTT. This encodes CASGSRAGTGAGNTIYF.

The V gene is TRBV19, the J gene TRBJ1-5; D is perhaps TRBD1 (5 bases). The V end lost 3 bases, the J end lost 7 bases, and 22 bases lay between the germline ends. This CDR3 is 17 amino acids long. Germline loops: CDR1 LNHDA, CDR2 SQIVND (reference sequence). CDR3 amino acids: CASSIETQTALLQPQHF. The CDR3 DNA reads TGTGCCAGTAGTATTGAAACCCAGACAGCCCTCCTCCAGCCCCAGCATTTT.

The chain carries TRBV27 and TRBJ2-5; TRBD2 agrees at 8 bases. The CDR3 length is 16 residues. V shed 5 bases, J shed 1 base, and the junction held 9 bases outside the gene matches. Germline CDR1 MNHEY, CDR2 SMNVEV (reference sequence). CDR3 bases: TGTGCCAGCAGTCCCGGCCAAACTAGCGGCCAAGAGACCCAGTACTTC. Translation: CASSPGQTSGQETQYF.

The chain is built from TRBV5-4 and TRBJ2-5, with 14 bases fitting TRBD2. The trim removed 5 bases at V and 4 bases at J, leaving 7 bases unmatched. The length of the CDR3 is 16 residues. Germline-derived CDR1 and CDR2 are SGHNT and YYREEE (reference sequence). CDR3 nucleotide sequence: TGTGCCAGCAGTATGAATGGACTAGCGGGGGGAGAGACCCAGTACTTC. It codes for CASSMNGLAGGETQYF. Together with reference TRBV5-4 and TRBJ2-5, the CDR3 gives the full variable domain: ETGVTQSPTHLIKTRGQQVTLRCSSQSGHNTVSWYQQALGQGPQFIFQYYREEENGRGNFPPRFSGLQFPNYSSELNVNALELDDSALYLCASSMNGLAGGETQYFGPGTRLLVL.

This chain uses TRBV2 with TRBJ1-4; 9 nucleotides match TRBD1. Germline values: CDR1 SNHLY, CDR2 FYNNEI. After removal of 0 bases from V and 2 bases from J, the junction contained 1 base not matched to a gene. This CDR3 region has 16 residues. This CDR3 is CASSEATGGTNEKLFF. The CDR3 DNA is TGTGCCAGCAGTGAAGCGACAGGGGGTACTAATGAAAAACTGTTTTTT. Together with reference TRBV2 and TRBJ1-4, the CDR3 gives the full variable domain: EPEVTQTPSHQVTQMGQEVILRCVPISNHLYFYWYRQILGQKVEFLVSFYNNEISEKSEIFDDQFSVERPDGSNFTLKIRSTKLEDSAMYFCASSEATGGTNEKLFFGSGTQLSVL.

The chain is built from TRBV13 and TRBJ1-5; D gene uncertain. V shed 5 bases and J shed 7 bases, with 18 bases lying between them. Germline V lookup: CDR1 PRHDT, CDR2 FYEKMQ (reference sequence). The CDR3 covers 15 residues. The chain's CDR3 is CASSLDRGQGQPQHF. CDR3 in DNA: TGTGCCAGCAGCCTGGACCGAGGGCAAGGGCAGCCCCAGCATTTT.

CDR3: CASSPRQVSQIRANVLTF. The CDR3 coding sequence is TGCGCCAGCAGCCCGAGACAGGTCTCCCAGATAAGGGCCAACGTCCTGACTTTC. The J gene is TRBJ2-6, the V gene TRBV5-1; possible D gene TRBD1, 6 bases. This CDR3 contains 18 residues. Germline-derived CDR1 and CDR2 are SGHRS and YFSETQ. Trimming removed 4 bases at V and 5 bases at J, with 22 bases between. The full variable domain, its missing parts supplied by reference TRBV5-1 and TRBJ2-6, is KAGVTQTPRYLIKTRGQQVTLSCSPISGHRSVSWYQQTPGQGLQFLFEYFSETQRNKGNFPGRFSGRQFSNSRSEMNVSTLELGDSALYLCASSPRQVSQIRANVLTFGAGSRLTVL.

The DNA for the CDR3 is TGTGCCAGCAGCGCGGACAGGGGGCTAGGTGGGAACTCTGGAAACACCATATATTTT. Translation gives CASSADRGLGGNSGNTIYF. The V and J genes are TRBV9 and TRBJ1-3; 11 bases line up with TRBD1. J gave up 0 bases and V 3 bases, and 11 bases lay outside the gene matches. This CDR3 is built from 19 residues. Per germline, CDR1 SGDLS and CDR2 YYNGEE.

The chain employs TRBV27 and TRBJ1-5; possibly TRBD1 for D (5 bases). With 4 bases removed from V and 4 bases from J, the gap between germline ends came to 14 bases. The CDR3 length is 15 residues. Germline loops: CDR1 MNHEY, CDR2 SMNVEV (reference sequence). The CDR3 loop reads CASSSPPPGNQPQHF. CDR3 sequence (DNA): TGTGCCAGCAGTTCTCCCCCTCCAGGGAATCAGCCCCAGCATTTT.

This clone was observed once. The chain links TRBV28 to TRBJ1-3, with D perhaps TRBD1 (5 bases). CDR1 is MDHEN, CDR2 SYDVKM, per germline. The CDR3 spans 17 residues. CDR3 coding DNA: TGTGCGACTTGCTGCAGGGAGGGAACGGCGACTGGAAACACCATATATTTT. It yields the protein CATCCREGTATGNTIYF.

The rearrangement links TRBV28 to TRBJ1-2; D gene unclear. V lost 5 bases and J lost 5, with 6 bases in between. Germline CDR1 MDHEN, CDR2 SYDVKM. The CDR3 loop spans 11 amino acids. CDR3 DNA sequence: TGTGCCAGCAGTGGACTTTATGGCTACACCTTC. Its translation: CASSGLYGYTF.

The CDR3 nucleotides are TGCAGTGCTAGTCAGGGCTCTGCCGAGCAGTACTTC. Protein: CSASQGSAEQYF. The V gene is TRBV20-1, the J gene TRBJ2-7, with D tentatively TRBD1 (5 bases). Germline V gene lookup returns CDR1 DFQATT and CDR2 SNEGSKA (reference sequence). This CDR3 contains 12 residues. Trimming cost V 3 bases and J 6 bases, with 12 bases left between them.